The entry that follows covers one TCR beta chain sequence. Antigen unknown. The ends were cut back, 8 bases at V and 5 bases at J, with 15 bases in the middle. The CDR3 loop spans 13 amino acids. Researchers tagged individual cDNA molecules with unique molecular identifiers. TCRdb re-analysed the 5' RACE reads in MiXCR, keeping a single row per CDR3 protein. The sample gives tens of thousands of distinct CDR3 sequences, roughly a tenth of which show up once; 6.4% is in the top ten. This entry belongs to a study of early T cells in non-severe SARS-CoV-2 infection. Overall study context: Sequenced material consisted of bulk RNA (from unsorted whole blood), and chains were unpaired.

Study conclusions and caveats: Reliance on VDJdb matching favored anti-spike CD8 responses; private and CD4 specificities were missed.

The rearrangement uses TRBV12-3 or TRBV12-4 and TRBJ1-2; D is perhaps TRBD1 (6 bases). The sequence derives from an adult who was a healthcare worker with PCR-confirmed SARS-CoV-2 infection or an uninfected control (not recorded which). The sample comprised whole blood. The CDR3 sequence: CASGGTNLYGYTF. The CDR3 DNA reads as TGTGCCAGCGGAGGGACAAATCTTTATGGCTACACCTTC.